The count of the clone carrying this T cell receptor (beta chain) is one. Its specificity is unknown. The data belong to a study of T cells in localized non-small cell lung cancer. Findings and limits, study-wide: The study sequenced only one region of the tumor. As a result, intratumor heterogeneity could not be excluded and remains possible. A denser population of T cells in blood accompanied longer overall survival. Among the tissues sampled, uninvolved adjacent lung had the highest T cell clonality, above tumor. Median detection of top 100 tumor clones in adjacent lung was roughly 61 clones.

Here immunoSEQ multiplex PCR was the method, and the copy in TCRdb shows in-frame clones only, minus some. The table shows roughly 33,000 clones, with roughly 90% occurring only once. The CDR3 contains 15 residues. Germline V gene sequence: CDR1 MNHNS, CDR2 SASEGT. Trimming took off 7 bases at V and 6 bases at J, with 21 bases between the two ends. This clonotype was obtained from a man aged 35 to 69 with stage I lung adenocarcinoma. Sequences were derived from peripheral blood, sampled before any cancer treatment. The chain couples TRBV6-1 to TRBJ1-1; D may be TRBD1 (5 bases). The CDR3 sequence: CASIPRDGRPAEAFF. CDR3 nucleotide sequence: TGTGCCAGCATCCCCCGGGACGGCCGGCCGGCTGAAGCTTTCTTT.